A single T cell receptor beta chain is shown here with its context. Method: immunoSEQ multiplex PCR; TCRdb's copy keeps in-frame clones and lacks some. The sample consists of approximately 130,000 clones, around 93% of them appearing once. Baseline, cycle 4 day 1, and cycle 7 day 1 were the blood sampling points. Germline V gene sequence: CDR1 MNHEY, CDR2 SVGAGI. The CDR3 loop spans 15 amino acids. The V end was cut by 0 bases, the J end by 2 bases, with 11 bases between. The sample originates from a study of OX40 agonist ivuxolimab in advanced cancers. The material was CD4+ or CD8+ T cells sorted from blood, obtained in a trial of the OX40 agonist ivuxolimab. The clonotype was recovered from an adult with an advanced solid tumor such as melanoma, head and neck, liver or kidney cancer. V is TRBV6-5 and J is TRBJ2-7; D perhaps matches TRBD1 (5 bases). Here the CDR3 reads CASSYSGAQPYEQYF. The CDR3 DNA reads TGTGCCAGCAGTTACTCAGGGGCGCAACCCTACGAGCAGTACTTC.